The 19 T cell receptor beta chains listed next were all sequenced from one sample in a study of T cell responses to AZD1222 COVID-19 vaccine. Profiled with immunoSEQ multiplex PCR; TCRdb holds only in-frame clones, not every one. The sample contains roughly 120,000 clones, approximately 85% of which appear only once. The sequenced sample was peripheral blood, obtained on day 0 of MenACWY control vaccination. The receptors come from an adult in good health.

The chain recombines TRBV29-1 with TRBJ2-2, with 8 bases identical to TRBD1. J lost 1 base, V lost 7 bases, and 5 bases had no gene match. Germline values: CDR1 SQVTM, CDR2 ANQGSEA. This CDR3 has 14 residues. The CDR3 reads CSARTGRNTGELFF. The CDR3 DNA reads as TGCAGCGCCCGGACAGGGAGGAACACCGGGGAGCTGTTTTTT.

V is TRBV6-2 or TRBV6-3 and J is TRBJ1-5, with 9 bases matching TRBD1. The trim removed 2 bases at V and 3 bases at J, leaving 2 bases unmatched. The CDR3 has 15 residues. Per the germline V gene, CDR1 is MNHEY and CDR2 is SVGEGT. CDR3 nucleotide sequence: TGTGCCAGCAGTTACCGGGACAGGGTCAATCAGCCCCAGCATTTT. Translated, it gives CASSYRDRVNQPQHF.

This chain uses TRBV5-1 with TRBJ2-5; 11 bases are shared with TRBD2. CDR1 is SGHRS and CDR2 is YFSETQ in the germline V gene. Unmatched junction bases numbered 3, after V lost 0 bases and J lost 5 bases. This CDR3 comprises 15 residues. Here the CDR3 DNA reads TGCGCCAGCAGCTTGGCTAGCGGGGGGTCGGAGACCCAGTACTTC. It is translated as CASSLASGGSETQYF. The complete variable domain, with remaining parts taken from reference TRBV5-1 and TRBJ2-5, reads KAGVTQTPRYLIKTRGQQVTLSCSPISGHRSVSWYQQTPGQGLQFLFEYFSETQRNKGNFPGRFSGRQFSNSRSEMNVSTLELGDSALYLCASSLASGGSETQYFGPGTRLLVL.

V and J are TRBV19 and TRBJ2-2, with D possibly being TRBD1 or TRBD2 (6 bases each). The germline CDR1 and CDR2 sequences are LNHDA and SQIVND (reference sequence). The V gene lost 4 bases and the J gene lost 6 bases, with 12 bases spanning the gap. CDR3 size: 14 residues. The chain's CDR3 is CASSRGAESGELFF. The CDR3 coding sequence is TGTGCCAGTAGTAGGGGGGCCGAGTCCGGGGAGCTGTTTTTT.

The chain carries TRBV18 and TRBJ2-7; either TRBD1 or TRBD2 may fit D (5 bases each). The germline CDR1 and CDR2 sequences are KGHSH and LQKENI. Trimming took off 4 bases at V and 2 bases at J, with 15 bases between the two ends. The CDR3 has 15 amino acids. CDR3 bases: TGTGCCAGCTCACTCCCGGGACGCCCGGCCTACGAGCAGTACTTC. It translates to CASSLPGRPAYEQYF.

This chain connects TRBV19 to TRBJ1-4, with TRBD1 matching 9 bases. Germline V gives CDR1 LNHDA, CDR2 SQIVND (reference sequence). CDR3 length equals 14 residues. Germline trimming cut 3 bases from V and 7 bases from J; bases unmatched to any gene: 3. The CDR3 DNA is TGTGCCAGTAGTATCGGACAGGGGTCTGAAAAACTGTTTTTT. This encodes CASSIGQGSEKLFF.

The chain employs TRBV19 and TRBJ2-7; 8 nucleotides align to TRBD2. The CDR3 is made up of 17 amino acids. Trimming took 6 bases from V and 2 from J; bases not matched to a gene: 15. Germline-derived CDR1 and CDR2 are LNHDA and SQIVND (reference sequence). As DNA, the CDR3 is TGTGCCAGTAGCCGAGACCGGGGGGGGCGCGGGGCCTACGAGCAGTACTTC. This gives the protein CASSRDRGGRGAYEQYF.

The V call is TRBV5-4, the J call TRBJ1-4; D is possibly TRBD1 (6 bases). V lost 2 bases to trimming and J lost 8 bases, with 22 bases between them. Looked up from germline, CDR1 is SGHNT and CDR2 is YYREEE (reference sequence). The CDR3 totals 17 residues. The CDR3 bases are TGTGCCAGCAGCTTCGGGGGTCAGGGGAGAGGTGGGGAAAAACTGTTTTTT. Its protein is CASSFGGQGRGGEKLFF. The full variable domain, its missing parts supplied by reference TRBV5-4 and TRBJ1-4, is ETGVTQSPTHLIKTRGQQVTLRCSSQSGHNTVSWYQQALGQGPQFIFQYYREEENGRGNFPPRFSGLQFPNYSSELNVNALELDDSALYLCASSFGGQGRGGEKLFFGSGTQLSVL.

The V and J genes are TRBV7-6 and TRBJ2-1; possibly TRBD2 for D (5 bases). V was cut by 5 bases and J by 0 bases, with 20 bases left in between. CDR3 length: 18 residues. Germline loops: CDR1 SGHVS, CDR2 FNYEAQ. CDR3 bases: TGTGCCAGCAGCCCAACGGACGGACTGTCGAGCTCCTACAATGAGCAGTTCTTC. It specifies CASSPTDGLSSSYNEQFF. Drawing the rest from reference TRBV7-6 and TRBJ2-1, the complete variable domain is GAGVSQSPRYKVTKRGQDVALRCDPISGHVSLYWYRQALGQGPEFLTYFNYEAQQDKSGLPNDRFSAERPEGSISTLTIQRTEQRDSAMYRCASSPTDGLSSSYNEQFFGPGTRLTVL.

The CDR3 sequence: CASSYGGLPNYGYTF. CDR3 nucleotide sequence: TGTGCCAGCAGTTACGGCGGACTACCTAACTATGGCTACACCTTC. The V gene is TRBV6-5, the J gene TRBJ1-2, with D uncertain. This CDR3 has 15 amino acids. The germline V and J ends were trimmed by 2 bases and 0 bases, with 10 bases remaining between them. Germline V gene lookup returns CDR1 MNHEY and CDR2 SVGAGI.

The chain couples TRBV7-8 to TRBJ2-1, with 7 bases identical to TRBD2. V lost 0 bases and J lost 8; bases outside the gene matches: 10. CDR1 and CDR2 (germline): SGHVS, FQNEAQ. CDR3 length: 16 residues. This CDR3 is CASSLALGTTTYEQFF. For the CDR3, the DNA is TGTGCCAGCAGCTTAGCACTCGGGACTACCACCTATGAGCAGTTCTTC.

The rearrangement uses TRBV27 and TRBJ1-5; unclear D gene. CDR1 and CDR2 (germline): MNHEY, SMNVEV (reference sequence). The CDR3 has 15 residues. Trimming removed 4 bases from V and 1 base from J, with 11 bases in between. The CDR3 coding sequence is TGTGCCAGCAGTTCCCTGGCGGTAAGCAATCAGCCCCAGCATTTT. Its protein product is CASSSLAVSNQPQHF.

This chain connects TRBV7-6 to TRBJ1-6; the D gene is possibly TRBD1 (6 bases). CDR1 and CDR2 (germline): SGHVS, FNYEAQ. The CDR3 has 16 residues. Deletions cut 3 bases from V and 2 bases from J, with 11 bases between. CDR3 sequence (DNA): TGTGCCAGCAGCTTGAGCTCAGGGGCCTATAATTCACCCCTCCACTTT. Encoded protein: CASSLSSGAYNSPLHF. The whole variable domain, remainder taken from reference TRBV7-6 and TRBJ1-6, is GAGVSQSPRYKVTKRGQDVALRCDPISGHVSLYWYRQALGQGPEFLTYFNYEAQQDKSGLPNDRFSAERPEGSISTLTIQRTEQRDSAMYRCASSLSSGAYNSPLHFGNGTRLTVT.

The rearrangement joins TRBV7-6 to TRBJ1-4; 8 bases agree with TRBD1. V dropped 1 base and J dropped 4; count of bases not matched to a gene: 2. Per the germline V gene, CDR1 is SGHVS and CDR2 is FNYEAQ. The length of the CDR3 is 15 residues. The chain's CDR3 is CASSLGTGFNEKLFF. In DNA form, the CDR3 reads TGTGCCAGCAGCTTAGGGACAGGGTTTAATGAAAAACTGTTTTTT.

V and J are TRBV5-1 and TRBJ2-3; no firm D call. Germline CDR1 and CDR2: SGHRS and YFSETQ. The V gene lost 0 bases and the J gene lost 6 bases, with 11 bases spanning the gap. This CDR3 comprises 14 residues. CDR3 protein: CASSLAGFRDTQYF. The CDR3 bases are TGCGCCAGCAGCTTGGCCGGGTTCAGGGATACGCAGTATTTT.

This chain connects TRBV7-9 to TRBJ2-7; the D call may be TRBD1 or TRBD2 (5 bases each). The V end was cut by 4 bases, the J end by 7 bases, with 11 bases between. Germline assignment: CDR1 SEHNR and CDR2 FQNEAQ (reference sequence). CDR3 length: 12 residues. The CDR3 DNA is TGTGCCAGCAGCTACCAGGGCGGGGAGCAGTACTTC. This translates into CASSYQGGEQYF.

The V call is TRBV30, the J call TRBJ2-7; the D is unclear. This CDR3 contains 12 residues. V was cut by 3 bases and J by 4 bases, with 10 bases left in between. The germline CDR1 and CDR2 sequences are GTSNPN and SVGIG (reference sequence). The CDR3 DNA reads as TGTGCCTGGAGCGCAAACTCATACGAGCAGTACTTC. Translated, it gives CAWSANSYEQYF. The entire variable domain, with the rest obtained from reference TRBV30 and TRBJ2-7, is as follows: SQTIHQWPATLVQPVGSPLSLECTVEGTSNPNLYWYRQAAGRGLQLLFYSVGIGQISSEVPQNLSASRPQDRQFILSSKKLLLSDSGFYLCAWSANSYEQYFGPGTRLTVT.

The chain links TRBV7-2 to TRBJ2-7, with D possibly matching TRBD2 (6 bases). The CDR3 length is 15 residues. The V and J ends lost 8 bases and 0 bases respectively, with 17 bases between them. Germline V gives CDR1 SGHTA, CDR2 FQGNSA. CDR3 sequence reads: CASASLRDFSYEQYF. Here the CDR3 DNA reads TGTGCCAGCGCTTCGCTCCGGGACTTCTCCTACGAGCAGTACTTC.

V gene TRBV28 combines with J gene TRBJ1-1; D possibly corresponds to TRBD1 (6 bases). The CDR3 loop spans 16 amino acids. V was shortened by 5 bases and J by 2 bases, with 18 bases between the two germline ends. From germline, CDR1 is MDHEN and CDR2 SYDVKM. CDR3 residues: CASSVPLWGPNTEAFF. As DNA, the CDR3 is TGTGCCAGCAGTGTCCCTCTTTGGGGGCCTAACACTGAAGCTTTCTTT.